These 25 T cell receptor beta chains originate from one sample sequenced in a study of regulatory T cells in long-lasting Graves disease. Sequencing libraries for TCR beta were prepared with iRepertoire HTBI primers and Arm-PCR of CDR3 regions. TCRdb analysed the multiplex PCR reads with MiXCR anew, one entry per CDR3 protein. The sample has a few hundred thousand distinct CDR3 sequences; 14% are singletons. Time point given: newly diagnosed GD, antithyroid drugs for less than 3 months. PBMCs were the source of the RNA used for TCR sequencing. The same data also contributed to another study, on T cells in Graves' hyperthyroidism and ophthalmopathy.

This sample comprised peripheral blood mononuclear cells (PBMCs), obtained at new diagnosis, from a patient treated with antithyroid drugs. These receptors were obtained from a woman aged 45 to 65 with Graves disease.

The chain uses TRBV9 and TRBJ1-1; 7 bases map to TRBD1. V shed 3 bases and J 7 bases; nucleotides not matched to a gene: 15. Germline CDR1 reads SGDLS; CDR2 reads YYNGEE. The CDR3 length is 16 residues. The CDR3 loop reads CASSGGQSWNMDEAFF. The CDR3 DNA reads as TGTGCCAGCAGCGGGGGACAGTCCTGGAATATGGATGAAGCTTTCTTT.

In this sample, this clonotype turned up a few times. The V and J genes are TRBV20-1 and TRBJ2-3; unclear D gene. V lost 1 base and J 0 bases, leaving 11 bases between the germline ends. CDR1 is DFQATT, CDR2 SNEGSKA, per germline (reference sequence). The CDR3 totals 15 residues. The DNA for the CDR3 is TGCAGTGCTAGAGTTCAGATACCAAGCACAGATACGCAGTATTTT. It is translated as CSARVQIPSTDTQYF.

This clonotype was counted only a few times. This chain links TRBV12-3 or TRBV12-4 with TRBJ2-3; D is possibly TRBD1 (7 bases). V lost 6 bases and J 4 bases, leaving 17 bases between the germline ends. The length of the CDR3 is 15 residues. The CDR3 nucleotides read TGTGCCAGCAGCCAAACAGGGGACTCATCAGATACGCAGTATTTT. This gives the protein CASSQTGDSSDTQYF.

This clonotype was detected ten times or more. CDR3 loop: CAISDRAAGDRNTEAFF. The DNA for the CDR3 is TGTGCCATCAGTGACCGGGCGGCTGGGGACCGGAACACTGAAGCTTTCTTT. This chain links TRBV10-3 with TRBJ1-1, with D possibly being TRBD1 (5 bases). V was pared by 3 bases and J by 1 base, with 18 bases between. The germline V gene has CDR1 ENHRY and CDR2 SYGVKD. The CDR3 is 17 residues long.

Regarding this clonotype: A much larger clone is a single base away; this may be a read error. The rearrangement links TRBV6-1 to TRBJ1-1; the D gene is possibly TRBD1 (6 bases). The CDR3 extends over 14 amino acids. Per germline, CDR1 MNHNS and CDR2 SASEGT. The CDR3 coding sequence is TGTGCCAGCAGTCCGCCGCAGGGGAACACTGAAGCTCTCTTT. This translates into CASSPPQGNTEALF.

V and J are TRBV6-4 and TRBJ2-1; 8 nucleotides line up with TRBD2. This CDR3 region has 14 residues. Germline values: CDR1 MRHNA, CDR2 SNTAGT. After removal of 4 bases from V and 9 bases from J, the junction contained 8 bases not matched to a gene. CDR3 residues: CASSVGTRVGEQFF. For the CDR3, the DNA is TGTGCCAGCAGTGTTGGGACTAGGGTCGGTGAGCAGTTCTTC.

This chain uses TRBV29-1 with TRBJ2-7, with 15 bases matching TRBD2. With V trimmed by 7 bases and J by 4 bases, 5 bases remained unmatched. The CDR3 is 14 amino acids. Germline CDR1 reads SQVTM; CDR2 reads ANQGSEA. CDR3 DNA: TGCAGCGCCATTGGACTAGCGGGAGGGTACGAGCAGTACTTC. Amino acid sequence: CSAIGLAGGYEQYF.

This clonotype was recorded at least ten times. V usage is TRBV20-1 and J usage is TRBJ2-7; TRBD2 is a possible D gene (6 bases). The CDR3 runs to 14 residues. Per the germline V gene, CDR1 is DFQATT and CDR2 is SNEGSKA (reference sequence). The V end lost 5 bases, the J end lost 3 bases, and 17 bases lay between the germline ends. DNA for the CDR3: TGCAGTGCTGAGCCTCAGGTAGCGGACTACGAGCAGTACTTC. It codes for CSAEPQVADYEQYF.

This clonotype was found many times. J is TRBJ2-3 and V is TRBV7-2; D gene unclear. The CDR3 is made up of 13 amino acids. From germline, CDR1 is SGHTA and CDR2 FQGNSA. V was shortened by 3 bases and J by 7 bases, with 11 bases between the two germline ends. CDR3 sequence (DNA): TGTGCCAGCAGCTTTAGTCGCCAACATACGCAGTATTTT. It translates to CASSFSRQHTQYF.

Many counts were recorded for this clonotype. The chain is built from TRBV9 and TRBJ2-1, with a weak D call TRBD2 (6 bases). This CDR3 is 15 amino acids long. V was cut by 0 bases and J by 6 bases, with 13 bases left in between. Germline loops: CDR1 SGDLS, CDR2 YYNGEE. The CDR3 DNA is TGTGCCAGCAGCGTAGGGGGCGGGGCAATCAATGAGCAGTTCTTC. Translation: CASSVGGGAINEQFF.

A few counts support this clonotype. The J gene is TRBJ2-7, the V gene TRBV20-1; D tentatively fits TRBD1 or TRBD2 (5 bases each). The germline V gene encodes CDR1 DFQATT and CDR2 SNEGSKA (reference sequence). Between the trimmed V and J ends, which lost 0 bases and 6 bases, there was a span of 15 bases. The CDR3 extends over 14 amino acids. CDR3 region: CSARDLRGALEQYF. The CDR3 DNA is TGCAGTGCTAGAGATTTGAGGGGAGCGCTCGAGCAGTACTTC.

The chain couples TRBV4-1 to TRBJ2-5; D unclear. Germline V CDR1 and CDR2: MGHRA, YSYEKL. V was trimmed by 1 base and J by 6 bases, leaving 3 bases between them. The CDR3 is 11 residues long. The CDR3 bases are TGCGCCAGCAGCCAAGGGCAGACCCAGTACTTC. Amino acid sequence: CASSQGQTQYF.

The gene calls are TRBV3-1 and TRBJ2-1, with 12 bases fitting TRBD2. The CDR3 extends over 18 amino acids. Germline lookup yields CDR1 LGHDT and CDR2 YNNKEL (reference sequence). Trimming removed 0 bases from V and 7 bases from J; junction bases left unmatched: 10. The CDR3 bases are TGTGCCAGCAGCCAAGATCTGGTCTCTAGCGGGAGGGGTAATGAGCAGTTCTTC. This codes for CASSQDLVSSGRGNEQFF.

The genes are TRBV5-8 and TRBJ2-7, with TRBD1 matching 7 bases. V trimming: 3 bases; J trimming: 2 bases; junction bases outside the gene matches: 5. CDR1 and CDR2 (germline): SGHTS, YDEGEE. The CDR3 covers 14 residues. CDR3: CASSSTGLPYEQYF. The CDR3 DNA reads TGTGCCAGCAGCTCGACAGGGTTACCCTACGAGCAGTACTTC.

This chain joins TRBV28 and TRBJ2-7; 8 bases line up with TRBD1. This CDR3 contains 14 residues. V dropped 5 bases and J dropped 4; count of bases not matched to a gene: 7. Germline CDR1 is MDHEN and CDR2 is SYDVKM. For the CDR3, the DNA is TGTGCCAGCAGTCCGGGACAGGTATGGTACGAGCAGTACTTC. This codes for CASSPGQVWYEQYF.

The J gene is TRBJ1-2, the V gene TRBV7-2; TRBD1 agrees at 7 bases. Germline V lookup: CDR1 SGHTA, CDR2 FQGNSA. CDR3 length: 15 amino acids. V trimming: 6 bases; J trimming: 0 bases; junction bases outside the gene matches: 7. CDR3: CASSFGQATNYGYTF. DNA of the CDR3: TGTGCCAGCAGTTTTGGACAGGCCACTAACTATGGCTACACCTTC.

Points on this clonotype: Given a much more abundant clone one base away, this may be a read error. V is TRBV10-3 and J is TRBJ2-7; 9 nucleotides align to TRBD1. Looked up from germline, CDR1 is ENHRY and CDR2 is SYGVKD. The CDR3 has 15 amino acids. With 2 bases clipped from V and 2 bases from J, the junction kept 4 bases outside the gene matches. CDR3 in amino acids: CAISEGTGSTYEQYF. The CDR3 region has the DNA TGTGCCATCAGTGAGGGGACAGGGAGCACCTACGAGCAGTACTTC.

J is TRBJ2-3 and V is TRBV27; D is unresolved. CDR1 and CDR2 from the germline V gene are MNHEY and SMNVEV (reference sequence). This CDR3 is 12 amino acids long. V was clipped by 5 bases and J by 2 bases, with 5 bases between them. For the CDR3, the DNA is TGTGCCAGCAGTCCGATCACAGATACGCAGTATTTT. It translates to CASSPITDTQYF.

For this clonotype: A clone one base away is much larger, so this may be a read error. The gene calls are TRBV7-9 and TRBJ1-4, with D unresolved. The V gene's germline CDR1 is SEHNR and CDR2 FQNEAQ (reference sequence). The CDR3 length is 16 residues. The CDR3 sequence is CASSLGSLAENERLFF. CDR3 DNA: TGTGCCAGCAGCTTAGGCAGCTTGGCAGAGAATGAAAGACTGTTTTTT.

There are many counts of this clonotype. This CDR3 reads CASSGGQGAWDTQYF. In nucleotides, the CDR3 is TGTGCCAGCAGTGGAGGACAGGGGGCATGGGATACGCAGTATTTT. J is TRBJ2-3 and V is TRBV2, with 11 positions matching TRBD1. Looked up from germline, CDR1 is SNHLY and CDR2 is FYNNEI. Trimming cost V 4 bases and J 6 bases; bases outside gene matches: 6. The CDR3 consists of 15 residues.

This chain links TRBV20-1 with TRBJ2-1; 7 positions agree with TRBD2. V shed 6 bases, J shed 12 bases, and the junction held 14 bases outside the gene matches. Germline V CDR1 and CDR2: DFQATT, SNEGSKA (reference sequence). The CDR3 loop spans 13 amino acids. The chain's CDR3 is CSARPGLNIRQFF. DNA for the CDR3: TGCAGTGCGAGACCGGGACTAAATATCCGGCAGTTCTTC.

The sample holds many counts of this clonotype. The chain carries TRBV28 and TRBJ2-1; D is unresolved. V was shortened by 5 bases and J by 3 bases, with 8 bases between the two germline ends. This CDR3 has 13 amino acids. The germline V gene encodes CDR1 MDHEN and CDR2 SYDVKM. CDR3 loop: CASSRSSYNEQFF. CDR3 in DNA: TGTGCCAGCAGTAGGAGCAGCTACAATGAGCAGTTCTTC.

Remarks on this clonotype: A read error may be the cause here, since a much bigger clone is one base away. CDR3 nucleotides: TGTGCCATCAGTTACGCCCGGACAGGAATGAACACTGAAGCTTTCTTT. Residues: CAISYARTGMNTEAFF. The chain is built from TRBV6-9 and TRBJ1-1, with 7 bases identical to TRBD1. CDR3 size: 16 residues. Germline V lookup: CDR1 MNHGY, CDR2 SVAAGI.

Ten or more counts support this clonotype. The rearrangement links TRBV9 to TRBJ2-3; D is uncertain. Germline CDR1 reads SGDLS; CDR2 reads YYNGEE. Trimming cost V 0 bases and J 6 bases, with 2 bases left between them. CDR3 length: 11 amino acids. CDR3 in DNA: TGTGCCAGCAGCGTAGCCGATACGCAGTATTTT. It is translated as CASSVADTQYF.

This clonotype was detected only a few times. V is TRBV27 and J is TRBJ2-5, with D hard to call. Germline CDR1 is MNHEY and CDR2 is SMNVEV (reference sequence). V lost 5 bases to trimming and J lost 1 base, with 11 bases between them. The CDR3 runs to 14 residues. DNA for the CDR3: TGTGCCAGCAGTCCCCACGGAGCCCAAGAGACCCAGTACTTC. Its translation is CASSPHGAQETQYF.